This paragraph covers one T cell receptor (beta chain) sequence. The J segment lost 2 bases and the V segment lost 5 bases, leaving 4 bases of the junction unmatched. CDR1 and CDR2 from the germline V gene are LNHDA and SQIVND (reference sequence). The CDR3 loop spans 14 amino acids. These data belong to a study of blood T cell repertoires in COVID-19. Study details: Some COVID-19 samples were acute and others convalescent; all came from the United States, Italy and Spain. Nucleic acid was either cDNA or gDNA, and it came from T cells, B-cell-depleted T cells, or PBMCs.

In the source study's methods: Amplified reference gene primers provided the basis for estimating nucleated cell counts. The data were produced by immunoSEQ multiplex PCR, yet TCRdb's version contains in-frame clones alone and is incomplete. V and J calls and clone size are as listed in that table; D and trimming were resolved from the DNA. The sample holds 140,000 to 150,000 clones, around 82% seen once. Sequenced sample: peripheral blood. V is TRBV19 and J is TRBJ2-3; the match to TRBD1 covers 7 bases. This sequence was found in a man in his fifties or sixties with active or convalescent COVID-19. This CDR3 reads CASSSTGDTDTQYF. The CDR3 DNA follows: TGTGCCAGTAGTTCTACAGGGGACACAGATACGCAGTATTTT.